A single count supports the clone carrying this T cell receptor (beta chain). This record belongs to a study of blood T cell repertoires in COVID-19. The overall study: The United States, Italy and Spain provided the acute and convalescent COVID-19 samples. The analysed material was cDNA or gDNA that came from T cells, B-cell-depleted T cells, or PBMCs.

Original processing methods: Amplified reference gene primers provided the basis for estimating nucleated cell counts. Sequencing was performed with immunoSEQ multiplex PCR; in TCRdb, only in-frame clones are kept and a portion is missing. That table gives V, J and clone size, and the DNA gave D and trimming. The table lists around 300,000 clones, almost 85% of them singletons. Germline V gives CDR1 SQVTM, CDR2 ANQGSEA. V lost 6 bases and J 1 base, leaving 7 bases between the germline ends. This CDR3 has 12 amino acids. The source is a human donor in a cohort sampled during active COVID-19. The V and J genes are TRBV29-1 and TRBJ2-1; no definite D call. Sequencing used peripheral blood. DNA for the CDR3: TGCAGCGTGGAGAGTTCCTACAATGAGCAGTTCTTC. Protein: CSVESSYNEQFF.